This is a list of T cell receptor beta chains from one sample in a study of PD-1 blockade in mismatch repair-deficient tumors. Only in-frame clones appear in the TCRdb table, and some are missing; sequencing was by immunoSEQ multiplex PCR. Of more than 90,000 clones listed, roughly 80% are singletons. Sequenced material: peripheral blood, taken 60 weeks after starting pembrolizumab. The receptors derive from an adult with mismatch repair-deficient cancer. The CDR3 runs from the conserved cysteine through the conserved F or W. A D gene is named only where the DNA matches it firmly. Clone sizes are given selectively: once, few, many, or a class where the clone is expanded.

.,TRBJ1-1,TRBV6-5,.,TGTGCCAGCAAGAGGGGTCTATACACTGAAGCTTTCTTT,CASKRGLYTEAFF
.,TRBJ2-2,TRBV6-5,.,TGTGCCAGCAGAACCCCGGGGACCGGGGAGCTGTTTTTT,CASRTPGTGELFF
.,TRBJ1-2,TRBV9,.,TGTGCCAGCAGCGATATGGCTAGCTATGGCTACACCTTC,CASSDMASYGYTF
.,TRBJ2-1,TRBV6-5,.,TGTGCCAGCAGAAGTGGGACAACCTACAATGAGCAGTTCTTC,CASRSGTTYNEQFF
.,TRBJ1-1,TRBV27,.,TGTGCCAGCAGTTTAGGGGGACCTACTGAAGCTTTCTTT,CASSLGGPTEAFF
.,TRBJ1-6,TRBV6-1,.,TGTGCCAGCAGTGAACAGGGCAGTAATTCACCCCTCCACTTT,CASSEQGSNSPLHF
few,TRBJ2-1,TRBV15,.,TGTGCCACCAGCAGAGAGGTAGGCTCCTACAATGAGCAGTTCTTC,CATSREVGSYNEQFF
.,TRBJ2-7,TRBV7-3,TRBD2,TGTGCCAGCAGCCTCGGTGCGACTAGCGTCTACGAGCAGTACTTC,CASSLGATSVYEQYF
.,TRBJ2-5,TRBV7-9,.,TGTGCCAGCAGCTTAGCTAGGTCTCCAAGAGAGACCCAGTACTTC,CASSLARSPRETQYF
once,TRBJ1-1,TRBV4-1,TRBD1,TGCGCCAGCAGCGATGGGGACAGAGGACGGAACCGTGAAGCTTTCTTT,CASSDGDRGRNREAFF
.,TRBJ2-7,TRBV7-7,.,TGTGCTAGCAGCCGCGCCGGGGACACCCACGAGCAGTACTTC,CASSRAGDTHEQYF
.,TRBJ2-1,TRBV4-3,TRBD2,TGCGCCAGCAGCCAAGGTCTAGCGGGAGTGAGCTATGAGCAGTTCTTC,CASSQGLAGVSYEQFF
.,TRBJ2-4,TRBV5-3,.,TGTGCCAGATTAGGGCTAGCTTACCGCCTTGCCAAAAACATTCAGTACTTC,CARLGLAYRLAKNIQYF
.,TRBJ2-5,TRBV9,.,TGTGCCAGCAGCGCGGTCCAAGAGACCCAGTACTTC,CASSAVQETQYF
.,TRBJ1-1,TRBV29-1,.,.,CSVGQGSPQGETFF
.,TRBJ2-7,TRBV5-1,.,TGCGCCAGCAGCTTCTCCTACGAGCAGTACTTC,CASSFSYEQYF
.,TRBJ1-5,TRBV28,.,TGTGCCAGCAGGGTTACTTTAGGAGGGAATCAGCCCCAGCATTTT,CASRVTLGGNQPQHF
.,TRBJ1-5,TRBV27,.,TGTGCCAGCAGTTTAAAGGGCTTAGGCAATCAGCCCCAGCATTTT,CASSLKGLGNQPQHF
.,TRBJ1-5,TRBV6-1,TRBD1,TGTGCCAGCAGAGAGACAGGGGGCGGGCAGCCCCAGCATTTT,CASRETGGGQPQHF
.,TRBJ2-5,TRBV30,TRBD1,TGTGCCTGGAGTGTACAGGACGGGACAGGGTGCCGTGCGTTTCAAGAGACCCAGTACTTC,CAWSVQDGTGCRAFQETQYF
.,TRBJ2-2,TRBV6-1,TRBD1,TGTGCCACCTCCTCCGGGACAGGGAACACCGGGGAGCTGTTTTTT,CATSSGTGNTGELFF
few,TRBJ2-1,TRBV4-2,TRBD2,TGTGCCAGCAGCCAAGTTAATAGCGGGAGTTACAATGAGCAGTTCTTC,CASSQVNSGSYNEQFF
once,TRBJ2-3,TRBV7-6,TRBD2,TGTGCCAGCAGCTTAGGGGGTAGCGGGGCCACAGATACGCAGTATTTT,CASSLGGSGATDTQYF
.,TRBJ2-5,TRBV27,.,TGTGCCAGCAGTTTCCGGGGAGAGACCCAGTACTTC,CASSFRGETQYF
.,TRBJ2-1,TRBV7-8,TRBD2,TGTGCCAGCAGGATTACCGGGACTAGCGGAAATGAGCAGTTCTTC,CASRITGTSGNEQFF
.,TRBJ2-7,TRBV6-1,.,TGTGCCAGCAGTGAAGCGAGGCCCACTCTCGAGCAGTACTTC,CASSEARPTLEQYF
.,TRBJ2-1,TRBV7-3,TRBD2,TGTGCCAGCAGCTCCTTGGTAGCGGGTGGTTTGGATGAGCAGTTCTTC,CASSSLVAGGLDEQFF
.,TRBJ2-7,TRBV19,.,TGTGCCAGTAGTATAGATGTTTCGGGCGCGGGGACCTACGAGCAGTACTTC,CASSIDVSGAGTYEQYF
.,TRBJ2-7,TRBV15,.,TGTGCCACCAGCAGAGATTTGGCGGGCGAGGTTATCTACGAGCAGTACTTC,CATSRDLAGEVIYEQYF
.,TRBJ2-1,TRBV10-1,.,TGCGCCAGCAGTGAGGCCCCGAGTTACAATGAGCAGTTCTTC,CASSEAPSYNEQFF
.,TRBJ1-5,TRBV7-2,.,TGTGCCAGCAGCTTAGAGAGGGAGGGAGGACGGCGGAATCAGCCCCAGCATTTT,CASSLEREGGRRNQPQHF
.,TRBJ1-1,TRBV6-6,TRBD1,TGTGCCAGCAGTTACGGGACAGGGGTAACTGAAGCTTTCTTT,CASSYGTGVTEAFF
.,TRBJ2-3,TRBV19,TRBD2,TGTGCCAGTAGTATATCCCCTAGCGGGAGACTGTCAGATACGCAGTATTTT,CASSISPSGRLSDTQYF
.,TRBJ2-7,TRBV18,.,TGTGCCAGCTCACCGCGGGACGCCGGATCCTACGAGCAGTACTTC,CASSPRDAGSYEQYF
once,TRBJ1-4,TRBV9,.,TGTGCCAGCAGCGTAGCGGGGGAAGCGAATGAAAAACTGTTTTTT,CASSVAGEANEKLFF
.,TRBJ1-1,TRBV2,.,TGTGCCAGCAGTCGGAGCAAATTTGCGGACAGTAGGAACACTGAAGCTTTCTTT,CASSRSKFADSRNTEAFF
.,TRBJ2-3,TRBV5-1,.,TGCGCCAGCAGCTTGAATCCAGCGGATAGCACAGATACGCAGTATTTT,CASSLNPADSTDTQYF
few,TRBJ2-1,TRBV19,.,TGTGCCAGTAGTATAGGGTCGATGAATGAGCAGTTCTTC,CASSIGSMNEQFF
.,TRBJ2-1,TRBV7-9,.,TGTGCCACCACGGGACCGCCCCTGAGGGATGAGCAGTTCTTC,CATTGPPLRDEQFF
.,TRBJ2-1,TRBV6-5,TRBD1,TGTGCCAGCAGTTACTCCGGGACAGGGTCCTACAATGAGCAGTTCTTC,CASSYSGTGSYNEQFF
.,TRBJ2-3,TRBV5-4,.,TGTGCCAGCAGCCCGGACAGATCCACAGATACGCAGTATTTT,CASSPDRSTDTQYF
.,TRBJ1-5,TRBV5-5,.,TGTGCCAGCAGCTTCGGGGGGATGAATCAGCCCCAGCATTTT,CASSFGGMNQPQHF
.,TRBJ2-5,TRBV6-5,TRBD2,TGTGCCAGCAGACTAGCGGGGAGAGAGACCCAGTACTTC,CASRLAGRETQYF
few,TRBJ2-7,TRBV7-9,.,TGTGCCAGCAGCTTAGTGAGTGACGAGCAGTACTTC,CASSLVSDEQYF
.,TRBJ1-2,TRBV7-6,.,TGTGCCAGCAGCTTAGTGGCAGGGCATGGCTACACCTTC,CASSLVAGHGYTF
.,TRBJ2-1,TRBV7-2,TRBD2,TGTGCCAGCAGCGCGATAAGCGGGAGTGTTGGGAATGAGCAGTTCTTC,CASSAISGSVGNEQFF
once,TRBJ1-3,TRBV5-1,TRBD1,TGCGCCAGCAGCATAGATACAGGGGCTGGAAACACCATATATTTT,CASSIDTGAGNTIYF
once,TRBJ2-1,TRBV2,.,TGTGCCAGCAGTGATTCAGGGCGACTAGAGCAGTTCTTC,CASSDSGRLEQFF